This T cell receptor (beta chain) derives from a study of blood T cells in healthy people across ages. This clonotype was counted only a few times. Its antigen remains unidentified. CDR1 and CDR2 (germline): WNHNN, SYGVQD (reference sequence). V was cut by 7 bases and J by 0 bases, with 10 bases left in between. The CDR3 is 14 residues long. PCR was performed a second time for about 7 to 12 cycles using a sample-barcoded 5' primer and a J-beta primer mix. Every cDNA molecule bore a tag from a template-switch adaptor containing 12 random nucleotides. TCRdb re-analysed the 5' RACE reads in MiXCR, keeping a single row per CDR3 protein. The repertoire holds around 1.5 million distinct CDR3 sequences, with around 59% as singletons. Study conclusions and caveats: The long-lived group displayed more naive CD4+ cells, plus higher diversity, than the aged donors did. Those diversity estimates obtained from one million T cells were thought to be underestimates. Across the age range, TCR beta diversity per million T cells fell in a roughly linear way.

This clonotype originated in a young man in good health. Sequencing input: blood. The V call is TRBV10-1, the J call TRBJ2-1; D tentatively reads TRBD1 or TRBD2 (5 bases each). CDR3 sequence (DNA): TGCGCCAGCAACCCGGGGACCTCCTACAATGAGCAGTTCTTC. This encodes CASNPGTSYNEQFF.